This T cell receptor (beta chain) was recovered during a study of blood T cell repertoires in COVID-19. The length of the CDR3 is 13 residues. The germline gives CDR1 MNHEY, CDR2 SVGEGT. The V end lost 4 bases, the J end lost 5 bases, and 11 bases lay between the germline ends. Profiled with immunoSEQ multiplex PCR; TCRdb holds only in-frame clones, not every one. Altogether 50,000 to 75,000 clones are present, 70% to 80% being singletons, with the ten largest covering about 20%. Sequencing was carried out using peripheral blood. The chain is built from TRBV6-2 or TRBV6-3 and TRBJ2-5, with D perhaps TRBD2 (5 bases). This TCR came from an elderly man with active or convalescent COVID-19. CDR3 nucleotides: TGTGCCAGCAGTTTAGACACGGGGGAGACCCAGTACTTC. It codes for CASSLDTGETQYF.